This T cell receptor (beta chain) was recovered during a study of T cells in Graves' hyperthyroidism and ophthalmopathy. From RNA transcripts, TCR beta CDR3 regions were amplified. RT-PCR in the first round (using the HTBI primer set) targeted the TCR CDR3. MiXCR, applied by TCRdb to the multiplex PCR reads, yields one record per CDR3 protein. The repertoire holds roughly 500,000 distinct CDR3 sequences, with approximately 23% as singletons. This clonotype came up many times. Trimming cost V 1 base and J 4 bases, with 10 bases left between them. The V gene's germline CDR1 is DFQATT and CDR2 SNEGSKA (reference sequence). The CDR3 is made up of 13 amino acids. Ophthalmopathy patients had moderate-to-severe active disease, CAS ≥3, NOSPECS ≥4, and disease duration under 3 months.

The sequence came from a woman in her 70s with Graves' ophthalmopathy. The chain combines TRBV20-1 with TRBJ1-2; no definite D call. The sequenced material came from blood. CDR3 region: CSARGGWGYGYTF. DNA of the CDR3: TGCAGTGCTAGAGGGGGTTGGGGCTATGGCTACACCTTC.